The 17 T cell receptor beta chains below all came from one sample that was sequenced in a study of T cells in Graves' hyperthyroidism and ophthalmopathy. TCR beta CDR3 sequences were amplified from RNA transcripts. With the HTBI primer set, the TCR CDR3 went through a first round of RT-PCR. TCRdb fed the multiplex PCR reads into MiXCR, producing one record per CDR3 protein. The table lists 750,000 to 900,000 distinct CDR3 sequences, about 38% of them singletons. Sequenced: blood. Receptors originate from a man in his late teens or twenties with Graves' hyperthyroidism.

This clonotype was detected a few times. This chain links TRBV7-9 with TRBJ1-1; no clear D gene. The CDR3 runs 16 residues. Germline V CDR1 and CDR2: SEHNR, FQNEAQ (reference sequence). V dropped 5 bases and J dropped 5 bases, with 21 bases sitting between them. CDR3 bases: TGTGCCAGCAGCCCCCTTTTGAGCCGATGGATTACTGAAGCTTTCTTT. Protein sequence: CASSPLLSRWITEAFF.

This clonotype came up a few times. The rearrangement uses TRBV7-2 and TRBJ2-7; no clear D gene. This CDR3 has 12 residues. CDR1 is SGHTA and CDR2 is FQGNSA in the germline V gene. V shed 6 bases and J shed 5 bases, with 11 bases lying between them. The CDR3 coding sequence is TGTGCCAGCAGACAAACGGGTCACGAGCAGTACTTC. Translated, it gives CASRQTGHEQYF.

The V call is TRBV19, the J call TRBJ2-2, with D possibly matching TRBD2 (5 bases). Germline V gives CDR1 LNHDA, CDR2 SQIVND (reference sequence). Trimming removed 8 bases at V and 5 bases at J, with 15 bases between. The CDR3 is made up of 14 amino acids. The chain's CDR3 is CASESGRSTGELFF. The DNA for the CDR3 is TGTGCCAGTGAGAGCGGTAGGAGTACCGGGGAGCTGTTTTTT.

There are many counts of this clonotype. This chain's CDR3 is CASSPSSGQGNYGYTF. In DNA form, the CDR3 reads TGTGCCAGCAGCCCGAGTTCGGGACAGGGCAACTATGGCTACACCTTC. This chain links TRBV5-8 with TRBJ1-2; 9 nucleotides line up with TRBD1. The CDR3 spans 16 residues. Trimming cost V 4 bases and J 2 bases; bases outside gene matches: 9. The germline V gene has CDR1 SGHTS and CDR2 YDEGEE.

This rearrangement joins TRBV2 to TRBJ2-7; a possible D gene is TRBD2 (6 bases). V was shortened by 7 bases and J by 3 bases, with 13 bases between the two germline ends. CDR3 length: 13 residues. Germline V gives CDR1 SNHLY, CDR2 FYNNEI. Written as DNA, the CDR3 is TGTGCCAGCAATAAGGGGACTGTCTACGAGCAGTACTTC. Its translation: CASNKGTVYEQYF.

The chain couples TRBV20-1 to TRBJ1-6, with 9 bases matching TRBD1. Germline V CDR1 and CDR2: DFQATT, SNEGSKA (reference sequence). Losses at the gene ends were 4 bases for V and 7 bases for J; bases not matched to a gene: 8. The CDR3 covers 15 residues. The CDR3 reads CSAKSWTGVNSPLHF. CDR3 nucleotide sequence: TGCAGTGCTAAATCCTGGACAGGGGTAAATTCACCCCTCCACTTT.

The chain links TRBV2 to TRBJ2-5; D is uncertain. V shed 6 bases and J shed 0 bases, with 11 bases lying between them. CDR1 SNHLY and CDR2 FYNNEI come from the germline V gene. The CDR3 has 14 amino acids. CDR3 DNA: TGTGCCAGCAGCACCCTTCGGGACCAAGAGACCCAGTACTTC. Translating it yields CASSTLRDQETQYF.

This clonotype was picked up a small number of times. CDR3 bases: TGTGCCAGCAGCCTTTTCGGGGGCCAGGGGGACACTGAAGCTTTCTTT. Translated: CASSLFGGQGDTEAFF. The V gene is TRBV7-2, the J gene TRBJ1-1, with TRBD1 identical over 7 bases. J lost 3 bases, V lost 5 bases, and 12 bases had no gene match. Germline values: CDR1 SGHTA, CDR2 FQGNSA. CDR3 size: 16 residues.

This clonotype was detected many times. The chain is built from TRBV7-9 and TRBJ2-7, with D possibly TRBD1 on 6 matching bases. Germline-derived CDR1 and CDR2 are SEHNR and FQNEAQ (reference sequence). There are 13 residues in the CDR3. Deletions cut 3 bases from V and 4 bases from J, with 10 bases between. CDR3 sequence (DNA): TGTGCCAGCAGCTTGACACAGGGATACGAGCAGTACTTC. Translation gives CASSLTQGYEQYF.

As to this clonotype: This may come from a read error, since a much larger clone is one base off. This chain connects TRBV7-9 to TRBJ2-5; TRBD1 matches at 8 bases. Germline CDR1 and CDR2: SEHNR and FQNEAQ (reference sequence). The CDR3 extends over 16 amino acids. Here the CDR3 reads CAGSPTRGQGTKTQYF. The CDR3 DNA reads TGTGCCGGCAGCCCAACACGCGGACAGGGTACGAAGACCCAGTACTTC.

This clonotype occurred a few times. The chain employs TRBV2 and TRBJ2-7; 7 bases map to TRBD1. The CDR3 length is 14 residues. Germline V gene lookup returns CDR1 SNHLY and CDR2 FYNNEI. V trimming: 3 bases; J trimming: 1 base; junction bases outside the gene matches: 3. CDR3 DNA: TGTGCCAGCAGTGATAGGGGGCTGTCCTACGAGCAGTACTTC. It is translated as CASSDRGLSYEQYF.

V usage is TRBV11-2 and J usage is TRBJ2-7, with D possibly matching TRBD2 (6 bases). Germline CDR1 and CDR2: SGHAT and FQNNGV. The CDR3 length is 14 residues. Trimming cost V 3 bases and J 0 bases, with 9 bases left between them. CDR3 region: CASSFGGNSYEQYF. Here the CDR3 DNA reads TGTGCCAGCAGCTTCGGCGGGAACTCCTACGAGCAGTACTTC.

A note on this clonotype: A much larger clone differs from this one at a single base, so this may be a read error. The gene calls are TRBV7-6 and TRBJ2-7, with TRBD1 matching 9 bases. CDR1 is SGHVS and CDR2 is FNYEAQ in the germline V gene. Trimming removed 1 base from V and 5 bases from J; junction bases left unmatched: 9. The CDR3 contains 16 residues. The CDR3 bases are TGTGCCAGCAGCTTAGTCGGCTGGACAGGGGACGACGAGCAGTACTTC. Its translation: CASSLVGWTGDDEQYF.

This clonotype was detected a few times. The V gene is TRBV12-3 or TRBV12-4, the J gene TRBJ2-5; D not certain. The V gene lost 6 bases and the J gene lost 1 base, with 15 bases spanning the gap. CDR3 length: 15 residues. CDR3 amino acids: CASSPPLRAQETQYF. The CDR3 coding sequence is TGTGCCAGCAGCCCCCCCCTGCGCGCCCAAGAGACCCAGTACTTC.

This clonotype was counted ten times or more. The CDR3 spells CASSQEASYEQYF. DNA for the CDR3: TGTGCCAGCAGCCAAGAGGCCTCCTACGAGCAGTACTTC. The chain joins TRBV5-8 to TRBJ2-7; D is uncertain. There are 13 residues in the CDR3. Germline CDR1 is SGHTS and CDR2 is YDEGEE. V was shortened by 4 bases and J by 0 bases, with 8 bases between the two germline ends.

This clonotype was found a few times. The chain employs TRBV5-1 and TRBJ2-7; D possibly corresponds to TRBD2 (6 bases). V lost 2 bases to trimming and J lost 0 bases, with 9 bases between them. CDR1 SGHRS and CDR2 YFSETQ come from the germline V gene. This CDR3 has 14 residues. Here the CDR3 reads CASSLSGFSYEQYF. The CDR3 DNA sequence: TGCGCCAGCAGCTTAAGCGGGTTCTCCTACGAGCAGTACTTC.

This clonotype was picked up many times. The CDR3 DNA reads as TGCAGCGTTGAAGGCACGACCGGGGGCGATGAAAAACTGTTTTTT. As protein: CSVEGTTGGDEKLFF. The J gene is TRBJ1-4, the V gene TRBV29-1; possibly TRBD1 for D (6 bases). CDR1 and CDR2 from the germline V gene are SQVTM and ANQGSEA. The germline V and J ends were trimmed by 1 base and 6 bases, with 15 bases remaining between them. The CDR3 contains 15 residues.